These T cell receptor beta chains were read from a single sample in a study of OX40 agonist ivuxolimab in advanced cancers. Libraries were prepared by immunoSEQ multiplex PCR; TCRdb keeps only in-frame clonotypes and omits some of them. The sample lists 34,000 or so clones; approximately 80% were seen once. Sequences were derived from CD4+ or CD8+ T cells sorted from blood, sampled in a trial of the OX40 agonist ivuxolimab. These receptors all come from an adult with an advanced solid tumor such as melanoma, head and neck, liver or kidney cancer. Each CDR3 is given with its conserved first and last residue. The D gene is left open where the match is weak. Only part of the rows carry a size: once, few, many, or a class if the clone is expanded.

clone size	CDR3 length	D gene	J gene	V gene	CDR3 DNA	CDR3 protein
NA	16	TRBD1	TRBJ1-1	TRBV5-1	TGCGCCAGCACCCAACAGGGGACGGTGAAGGGGACTGAAGCTTTCTTT	CASTQQGTVKGTEAFF
once	17	NA	TRBJ2-6	TRBV7-2	TGTGCCAGCAGCTTAACATCTTTGCGGGCAAGGGCCAACGTCCTGACTTTC	CASSLTSLRARANVLTF
NA	15	TRBD2	TRBJ2-7	TRBV2	TGTGCCAGCAGGAGGGATCTAGCGGGAGAAAACGAGCAGTACTTC	CASRRDLAGENEQYF
NA	11	NA	TRBJ1-2	TRBV20-1	TGCAGTGCTAGATTCTTAGATGGCTACACCTTC	CSARFLDGYTF
NA	15	TRBD1	TRBJ2-7	TRBV27	TGTGCCAGCAGTCGCCCCGACAGGGTTGGGAACGAGCAGTACTTC	CASSRPDRVGNEQYF
NA	15	TRBD1	TRBJ1-4	TRBV28	TGTGCCAGCAGTGGGGATCGGACAGGGGATGAAAAACTGTTTTTT	CASSGDRTGDEKLFF
NA	16	NA	TRBJ1-5	TRBV28	TGTGCCAGCACCGGCCGAGTGACGTTTAGCAATCAGCCCCAGCATTTT	CASTGRVTFSNQPQHF
few	15	NA	TRBJ1-5	TRBV2	TGTGCCAGCAGCCCAACAAAAATGGGCAATCAGCCCCAGCATTTT	CASSPTKMGNQPQHF
NA	9	NA	TRBJ1-6	TRBV28	TGTGCCGCCACGGGGTCCCTCCACTTT	CAATGSLHF
NA	14	NA	TRBJ1-2	TRBV5-1	TGCGCCAGCTCCTTGGCGGAACCTCGCTATGGCTACACCTTC	CASSLAEPRYGYTF
NA	17	NA	TRBJ1-1	TRBV30	TGTGCCTGGAGTTCTCGACAGAAGGGAGCCTTGAACACTGAAGCTTTCTTT	CAWSSRQKGALNTEAFF
NA	14	NA	TRBJ2-1	TRBV6-5	TGTGCCAGCAGTGTAGCGTCCTCCTACAATGAGCAGTTCTTC	CASSVASSYNEQFF
NA	14	NA	TRBJ2-1	TRBV5-8	TGTGCCAGCAGCTTGGTCCCTAGCGTGGATGAGCAGTTCTTC	CASSLVPSVDEQFF
medium-sized	16	TRBD2	TRBJ2-7	TRBV7-9	TGTGCCAGCAGCTCAGAAACGCGGGGGGCCGGCTTCGAGCAGTACTTC	CASSSETRGAGFEQYF
NA	16	NA	TRBJ1-6	TRBV4-1	TGCGCCAGCAGCCAAGAAATAGGGACATCGGGGTCACCCCTCCACTTT	CASSQEIGTSGSPLHF
NA	13	NA	TRBJ2-3	TRBV11-3	TGTGCCAGCAGCTTAGAGAGCACAGATACGCAGTATTTT	CASSLESTDTQYF
NA	14	NA	TRBJ2-5	TRBV6-5	TGTGCCAGCAGTTATAGCACAGGACGGGAGACCCAGTACTTC	CASSYSTGRETQYF
NA	13	TRBD1	TRBJ1-5	TRBV7-3	TGTGCCAGCAGCCCGGGACAGGGTGAGCCCCAGCATTTT	CASSPGQGEPQHF
NA	14	NA	TRBJ2-7	TRBV6-5	TGTGCCAGCACCCCCTCCTCCTCAGGAGCCGAGCAGTACTTC	CASTPSSSGAEQYF
once	13	NA	TRBJ1-5	TRBV30	TGTGCCTGGACACAACATAGCAATCAGCCCCAGCATTTT	CAWTQHSNQPQHF
NA	13	TRBD1	TRBJ2-1	TRBV7-6	TGTGCCAGCGGGGGGACAGGGTTTACTGAGCAGTTCTTC	CASGGTGFTEQFF
once	15	TRBD2	TRBJ2-7	TRBV6-5	TGTGCCAGCAGACCACTAGCGGGAGGAACGCACGAGCAGTACTTC	CASRPLAGGTHEQYF
NA	15	TRBD1	TRBJ1-2	TRBV6-5	TGTGCCAGCAGTAAAGGGACAGGCCCTAACTATGGCTACACCTTC	CASSKGTGPNYGYTF
NA	12	NA	TRBJ1-1	TRBV28	TGTGCCAGCAGGTTAGGATACACTGAAGCTTTCTTT	CASRLGYTEAFF
NA	11	NA	TRBJ1-1	TRBV20-1	TGCAGTGCTAGGATTTATACCCAGGCTTTCTTT	CSARIYTQAFF
NA	15	NA	TRBJ2-1	TRBV28	TGTGCCAGCACTGAGCACCGCGGCTCCTACAATGAGCAGTTCTTC	CASTEHRGSYNEQFF
NA	15	NA	TRBJ1-1	TRBV7-3	TGTGCCAGCAGCTTATCTCCGGGGCGGAACACTGAAGCTTTCTTT	CASSLSPGRNTEAFF
NA	16	NA	TRBJ1-2	TRBV4-2	TGTGCCAGCAGCTTGTTCGTGCAGGGCCATTGGTATGGCTACACCTTC	CASSLFVQGHWYGYTF
NA	13	NA	TRBJ1-2	TRBV30	TGTGCCTGGAGTTCCCAGGGGCTGGGGGGCTACACCTTC	CAWSSQGLGGYTF
once	16	TRBD1	TRBJ2-7	TRBV7-8	TGTGCCAGCAGCTTATTCAGGGGACAGGTGATTTACGAGCAGTACTTC	CASSLFRGQVIYEQYF
once	16	NA	TRBJ1-2	TRBV19	TGTGCCAGTAGTATTGTGGAGAGGATTGCAGGCTATGGCTACACCTTC	CASSIVERIAGYGYTF
NA	16	TRBD2	TRBJ2-1	TRBV5-1	TGCGCCAGCAGCTTGTGGGGGACTAGCGTCTACAATGAGCAGTTCTTC	CASSLWGTSVYNEQFF
once	15	NA	TRBJ1-1	TRBV5-5	TGTGCCAGCAGCCCCCAGTCGAGGGGATACACTGAAGCTTTCTTT	CASSPQSRGYTEAFF
few	15	NA	TRBJ1-2	TRBV7-8	TGTGCCAGCAGTCCCTACAGGGTTCCTAACTATGGCTACACCTTC	CASSPYRVPNYGYTF
once	15	NA	TRBJ2-1	TRBV13	TGTGCCAGCAGCTCTCCTATTGGGGCCCACAATGAGCAGTTCTTC	CASSSPIGAHNEQFF
NA	16	TRBD2	TRBJ2-7	TRBV27	TGTGCCAGCAGTCCCCGTGGAGCGGGAGTCAGCTACGAGCAGTACTTC	CASSPRGAGVSYEQYF
NA	13	NA	TRBJ1-5	TRBV30	TGTGCCTGGAGTAGCGGCCCGAATCAGCCCCAGCATTTT	CAWSSGPNQPQHF
NA	12	NA	TRBJ2-2	TRBV27	TGTGCCAGCAGTTATAACACCGGGGAGCTGTTTTTT	CASSYNTGELFF
NA	14	NA	TRBJ2-3	TRBV5-4	TGTGCCAGCAGCTTGGGGTATAGCACAGATACGCAGTATTTT	CASSLGYSTDTQYF
NA	13	TRBD1	TRBJ1-1	TRBV6-6	TGTGCCAGCACCCCAGGGGGTTTCACTGAAGCTTTCTTT	CASTPGGFTEAFF
NA	11	NA	TRBJ2-1	TRBV28	TGTGCCAGCAGTTTATTTGGGGGGCAGTTCTTC	CASSLFGGQFF
once	15	TRBD1	TRBJ1-2	TRBV5-1	TGCGCCAGCCGACCACTAGGGGACAGTTACTATGGCTACACCTTC	CASRPLGDSYYGYTF
NA	13	NA	TRBJ2-1	TRBV7-9	TGTGCCAGCAGCTTTTCCAGCCTCAATGAGCAGTTCTTC	CASSFSSLNEQFF
NA	13	NA	TRBJ1-1	TRBV2	TGTGCCAGCAGTGACAGGGGCGGGACTGAAGCTTTCTTT	CASSDRGGTEAFF
NA	14	NA	TRBJ2-2	TRBV5-1	TGCGCCAGCAGCTTGGGTGGGGCCACCGGGGAGCTGTTTTTT	CASSLGGATGELFF
NA	11	NA	TRBJ1-1	TRBV28	TGTGCCAGCGGCAGGGTAGCTGAAGCTTTCTTT	CASGRVAEAFF
NA	16	TRBD2	TRBJ2-1	TRBV18	TGTGCCAGCTCACCCTATAGCGGGGGGCTTCAGAACAACCAGTTCTTC	CASSPYSGGLQNNQFF
NA	14	TRBD1	TRBJ1-1	TRBV7-9	TGTGCCAGCAGCTCAAGGACAGGGAGGACTGAAGCTTTCTTT	CASSSRTGRTEAFF
NA	17	TRBD2	TRBJ2-2	TRBV28	TGTGCCAGCAGTTTATGGAGACTAGCGGGAGGCCCCGGGGAGCTGTTTTTT	CASSLWRLAGGPGELFF
few	13	NA	TRBJ1-2	TRBV5-1	TGCGCCAGCAGCTTACCGAAAAGTGATGGCTACACCTTC	CASSLPKSDGYTF
NA	17	NA	TRBJ1-1	TRBV6-1	TGTGCCAGCAGTGAAGGCCCCTTGACCCATAGATTCCCTGAAGCTTTCTTT	CASSEGPLTHRFPEAFF
NA	14	NA	TRBJ1-2	TRBV7-9	TGTGCCAGCAGCTTCGGCAGGGCCGGGTATGGCTACACCTTC	CASSFGRAGYGYTF
NA	13	NA	TRBJ2-5	TRBV5-4	TGTGCCAGCATGCAGGGGACTCAAGAGACCCAGTACTTC	CASMQGTQETQYF
NA	16	TRBD2	TRBJ2-3	TRBV5-4	TGTGCCAGCAGCTATCCTGGGGCGGGAGGCACAGATACGCAGTATTTT	CASSYPGAGGTDTQYF
medium-sized	16	NA	TRBJ1-1	TRBV19	TGTGCCAGTAGTATAGGATTTGCAGGGGCGAACACTGAAGCTTTCTTT	CASSIGFAGANTEAFF
NA	13	TRBD1	TRBJ2-7	TRBV18	TGTGCCAGTTCAGGGACAGAAGCCTACGAGCAGTACTTC	CASSGTEAYEQYF
NA	15	TRBD1	TRBJ2-7	TRBV5-6	TGTGCCAGCAGCACGATTGACAGGGTCCCCCCGGAGCAGTACTTC	CASSTIDRVPPEQYF